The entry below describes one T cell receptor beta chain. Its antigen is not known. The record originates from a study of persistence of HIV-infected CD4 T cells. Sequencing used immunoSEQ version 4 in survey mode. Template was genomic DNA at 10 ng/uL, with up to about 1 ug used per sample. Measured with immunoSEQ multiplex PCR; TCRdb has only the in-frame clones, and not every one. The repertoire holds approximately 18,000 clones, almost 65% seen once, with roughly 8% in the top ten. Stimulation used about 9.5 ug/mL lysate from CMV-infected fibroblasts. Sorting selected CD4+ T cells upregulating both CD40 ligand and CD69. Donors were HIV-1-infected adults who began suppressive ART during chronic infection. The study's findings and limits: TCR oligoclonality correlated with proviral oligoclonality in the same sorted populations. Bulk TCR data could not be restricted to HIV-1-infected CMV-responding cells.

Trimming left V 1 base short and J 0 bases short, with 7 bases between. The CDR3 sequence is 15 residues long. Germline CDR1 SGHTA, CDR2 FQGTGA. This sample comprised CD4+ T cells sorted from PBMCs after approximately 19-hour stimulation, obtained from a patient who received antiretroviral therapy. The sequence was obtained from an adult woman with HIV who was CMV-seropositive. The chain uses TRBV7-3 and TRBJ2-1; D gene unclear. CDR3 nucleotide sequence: TGTGCCAGCAGCTTAAGAGTTAGCTCCTACAATGAGCAGTTCTTC. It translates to CASSLRVSSYNEQFF.